This paragraph covers one T cell receptor beta chain sequence. The antigen is undetermined. This record belongs to a study of T cells in Graves' hyperthyroidism and ophthalmopathy. Across the study: Sampling of peripheral blood happened at initial diagnosis, prior to any treatment. Study-wide results and limits: Ophthalmopathy was told apart from stable hyperthyroidism by a 13 V-J model.

Authors of the study amplified TCR beta CDR3 regions from RNA transcripts. During a first-round RT-PCR of the TCR CDR3, the HTBI primer set was used. TCRdb reanalysed the multiplex PCR reads using MiXCR and keeps one entry per CDR3 protein. Among 550,000 to 800,000 distinct CDR3 sequences listed, around 16% were seen once. Calling Graves' hyperthyroidism stable meant ophthalmopathy did not progress within 18 months. The patients, who ranged from 18 to 65 in age, presented with newly diagnosed hyperthyroidism lasting under 2 months. The CDR3 consists of 18 residues. Germline V CDR1 and CDR2: MNHEY, SMNVEV (reference sequence). The junction had 14 bases not matched to a gene; V was cut back by 5 bases and J by 2 bases.

The chain is built from TRBV27 and TRBJ2-5, with 10 bases matching TRBD1. This clonotype was obtained from a man aged 45-65 years with Graves' hyperthyroidism. Sample: blood. As DNA, the CDR3 is TGTGCCAGCAGTCCACCCTCCCGGGACAGGGGTTCTCAAGAGACCCAGTACTTC. This sequence encodes CASSPPSRDRGSQETQYF.